Following are 4 T cell receptor beta chains from one sample sequenced in a study of blood T cell repertoires in COVID-19. Profiling relied on immunoSEQ multiplex PCR, and the TCRdb table lists in-frame clones only, not all of them. In the table there are fewer than 400,000 clones, about 83% of which are singletons. Sequencing input: peripheral blood. These receptor sequences come from a man younger than 45 with active or convalescent COVID-19.

This clone appeared a few times. This chain links TRBV2 with TRBJ2-1, with 12 bases lining up with TRBD2. The CDR3 loop spans 17 amino acids. Germline values: CDR1 SNHLY, CDR2 FYNNEI. The trim removed 7 bases at V and 9 bases at J, leaving 16 bases unmatched. The CDR3 sequence is CASNDLAGGQEYGEQFF. The CDR3 coding sequence is TGTGCCAGCAACGACCTAGCGGGGGGGCAAGAGTACGGTGAGCAGTTCTTC.

This clone was counted only a few times. The chain recombines TRBV4-2 with TRBJ1-2; weak D call: TRBD1 (5 bases). The CDR3 spans 12 residues. Trimming stripped 6 bases from V and 4 bases from J, with 9 bases between. The germline V gene has CDR1 LGHNA and CDR2 YNFKEQ. The CDR3 sequence is CASRGGSYGYTF. The CDR3 nucleotides read TGTGCCAGCAGGGGGGGGAGCTATGGCTACACCTTC.

The V and J genes are TRBV28 and TRBJ2-4, with TRBD2 matching over 8 bases. Germline assignment: CDR1 MDHEN and CDR2 SYDVKM. J gave up 6 bases and V 6 bases, and 7 bases lay outside the gene matches. This CDR3 is built from 14 residues. CDR3 loop: CASSSGTSGNIQYF. The DNA of the CDR3 is TGTGCCAGCAGCTCCGGCACTAGCGGAAACATTCAGTACTTC.

The V and J genes are TRBV5-4 and TRBJ2-3, with TRBD2 matching over 13 bases. Trimming took 3 bases from V and 3 from J; bases not matched to a gene: 7. This CDR3 has 17 residues. Germline lookup yields CDR1 SGHNT and CDR2 YYREEE (reference sequence). In DNA, the CDR3 is TGTGCCAGCAGCTCCGGGACTAGCGGGGTGCAGACAGATACGCAGTATTTT. Residues: CASSSGTSGVQTDTQYF.